One sample yielded the 12 T cell receptor beta chains listed below, sequenced in a study of vaccination effects on CD4 cells after COVID-19. Under the ViraFEST assay, PBMC were stimulated with viral peptide pools so that antigen-specific CD4+ T cells expanded. Sequencing was performed afterwards. It was after nine to ten days of culture that CD4+ T cells were isolated. Antigen specificity for these receptors is unknown. The method was immunoSEQ multiplex PCR; TCRdb's version includes in-frame clones alone and lacks a portion of them. The table includes approximately 87,000 clones, 74% detected once. Sequencing used CD4+ T cells from PBMCs cultured with HCoV-229E spike peptides, obtained before COVID-19 vaccination. Source of these receptors: a human donor who received a COVID-19 vaccine.

The genes are TRBV5-4 and TRBJ2-5, with 16 bases fitting TRBD2. V lost 0 bases and J lost 7; bases outside the gene matches: 3. There are 16 residues in the CDR3. Germline V gene lookup returns CDR1 SGHNT and CDR2 YYREEE (reference sequence). The CDR3, as DNA: TGTGCCAGCAGCTTGGCCGGGACTAGCGGGGGGGGGACCCAGTACTTC. It translates to CASSLAGTSGGGTQYF.

The chain uses TRBV7-9 and TRBJ1-1; maybe TRBD1 (5 bases). The length of the CDR3 is 15 residues. V was cut by 8 bases and J by 0 bases, with 16 bases left in between. Germline assignment: CDR1 SEHNR and CDR2 FQNEAQ (reference sequence). CDR3 nucleotides: TGTGCCAGCGGCAAAACAAGGGACTTGAACACTGAAGCTTTCTTT. Its translation is CASGKTRDLNTEAFF. The variable domain in full, completed from reference TRBV7-9 and TRBJ1-1, reads DTGVSQNPRHKITKRGQNVTFRCDPISEHNRLYWYRQTLGQGPEFLTYFQNEAQLEKSRLLSDRFSAERPKGSFSTLEIQRTEQGDSAMYLCASGKTRDLNTEAFFGQGTRLTVV.

This clone showed up just a few times. The chain joins TRBV29-1 to TRBJ2-1, with D perhaps matching TRBD2 (6 bases). The CDR3 consists of 13 residues. V was trimmed by 8 bases and J by 0 bases, leaving 11 bases between them. Germline V gene sequence: CDR1 SQVTM, CDR2 ANQGSEA. This CDR3 reads CSTGLNSYNEQFF. Here the CDR3 DNA reads TGCAGCACGGGACTGAACTCCTACAATGAGCAGTTCTTC.

As DNA, the CDR3 is TGTGCCAGCAGGCGCACCGGGACAGAAAAAGTCCTCCACTTT. Its translation: CASRRTGTEKVLHF. V usage is TRBV6-5 and J usage is TRBJ1-6, with 7 positions matching TRBD1. The V segment lost 6 bases and the J segment 15 bases; nucleotides outside the gene matches: 14. The CDR3 runs to 14 residues. The V gene's germline CDR1 is MNHEY and CDR2 SVGAGI.

The chain carries TRBV18 and TRBJ2-5, with D perhaps TRBD1 (6 bases). The V end was cut by 0 bases, the J end by 4 bases, with 18 bases between. This CDR3 is built from 17 residues. Per the germline V gene, CDR1 is KGHSH and CDR2 is LQKENI. The CDR3 DNA sequence: TGTGCCAGCTCACCACCGAGGGGTGAGGGGGATGGAGAGACCCAGTACTTC. It codes for CASSPPRGEGDGETQYF.

The chain recombines TRBV6-2 or TRBV6-3 with TRBJ1-5; no definite D call. The CDR3 runs to 17 residues. V gave up 1 base and J gave up 0 bases, with 13 bases separating them. The V gene's germline CDR1 is MNHEY and CDR2 SVGEGT. In nucleotides, the CDR3 is TGTGCCAGCAGTTACTGGCTGCCAGGTGCTAGCAATCAGCCCCAGCATTTT. Translating gives CASSYWLPGASNQPQHF.

This chain uses TRBV6-5 with TRBJ1-2, with D possibly TRBD1 on 6 matching bases. V was trimmed by 3 bases and J by 6 bases, leaving 17 bases between them. The CDR3 spans 15 residues. Per the germline V gene, CDR1 is MNHEY and CDR2 is SVGAGI. The CDR3 spells CASSYTERQANGYTF. The CDR3 DNA sequence: TGTGCCAGCAGTTATACGGAGCGACAGGCTAATGGCTACACCTTC.

The chain combines TRBV3-1 (or the pseudogene TRBV3-2) with TRBJ2-5; TRBD2 matches at 9 bases. V shed 6 bases and J 3 bases; nucleotides not matched to a gene: 8. Germline CDR1 LGHDT, CDR2 YNNKEL (reference sequence). The CDR3 length is 15 residues. The chain's CDR3 is CASSPLTSGKETQYF. The CDR3 DNA follows: TGTGCCAGCAGTCCCTTGACTAGCGGTAAAGAGACCCAGTACTTC.

The rearrangement uses TRBV3-1 (or the pseudogene TRBV3-2) and TRBJ2-4, with D perhaps matching TRBD1 (5 bases). This CDR3 comprises 23 residues. Germline CDR1 LGHDT, CDR2 YNNKEL (reference sequence). The V and J ends lost 0 bases and 1 base respectively, with 31 bases between them. The CDR3 here is CASSQDSSIWTFAPVVAKNIQYF. The CDR3 DNA sequence: TGTGCCAGCAGCCAAGATTCGTCAATATGGACATTTGCCCCGGTTGTGGCCAAAAACATTCAGTACTTC.

V gene TRBV20-1 combines with J gene TRBJ2-1; 7 bases are shared with TRBD2. This CDR3 contains 14 residues. V shed 3 bases and J 2 bases; nucleotides not matched to a gene: 4. The germline CDR1 and CDR2 sequences are DFQATT and SNEGSKA (reference sequence). The CDR3 coding sequence is TGCAGTGCTAGTTTTGCGGGGGCCTACAATGAGCAGTTCTTC. It codes for CSASFAGAYNEQFF.

The chain combines TRBV6-5 with TRBJ2-7; D is possibly TRBD1 (6 bases). CDR3 length: 15 amino acids. V lost 6 bases and J lost 0, with 15 bases in between. Germline V gives CDR1 MNHEY, CDR2 SVGAGI. The chain's CDR3 is CASRQGTSGSYEQYV. CDR3 nucleotide sequence: TGTGCCAGCAGACAGGGTACCAGCGGCTCCTACGAGCAGTACGTC.

CDR3 DNA: TGTGCCAGCAGCCAACTAGTAGATACGCAGTATTTT. Its protein is CASSQLVDTQYF. This sequence joins TRBV3-1 (or the pseudogene TRBV3-2) and TRBJ2-3; no clear D gene. Germline assignment: CDR1 LGHDT and CDR2 YNNKEL (reference sequence). The CDR3 runs 12 residues. V lost 2 bases and J 5 bases, leaving 5 bases between the germline ends.